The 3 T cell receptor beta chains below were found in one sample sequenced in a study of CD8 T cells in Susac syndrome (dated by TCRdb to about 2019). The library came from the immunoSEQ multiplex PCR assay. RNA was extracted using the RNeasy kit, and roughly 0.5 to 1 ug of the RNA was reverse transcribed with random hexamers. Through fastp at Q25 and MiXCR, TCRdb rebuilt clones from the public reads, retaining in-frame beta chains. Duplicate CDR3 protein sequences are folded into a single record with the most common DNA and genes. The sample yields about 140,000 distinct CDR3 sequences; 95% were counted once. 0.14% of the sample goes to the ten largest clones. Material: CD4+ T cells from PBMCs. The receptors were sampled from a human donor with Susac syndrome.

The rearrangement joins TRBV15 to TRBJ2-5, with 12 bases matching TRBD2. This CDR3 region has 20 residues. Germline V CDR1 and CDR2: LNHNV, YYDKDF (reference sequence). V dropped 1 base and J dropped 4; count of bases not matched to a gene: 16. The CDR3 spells CATSRGSPGALAGGGETQYF. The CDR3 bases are TGTGCCACCAGCAGAGGGTCCCCGGGTGCCCTAGCGGGGGGGGGAGAGACCCAGTACTTC.

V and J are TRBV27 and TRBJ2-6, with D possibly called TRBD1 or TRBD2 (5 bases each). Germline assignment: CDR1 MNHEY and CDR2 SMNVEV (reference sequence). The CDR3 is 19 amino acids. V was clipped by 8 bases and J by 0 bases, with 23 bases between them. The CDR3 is CASAFWAARENSGANVLTF. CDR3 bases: TGTGCCAGCGCGTTCTGGGCCGCCAGGGAGAACTCTGGGGCCAACGTCCTGACTTTC.

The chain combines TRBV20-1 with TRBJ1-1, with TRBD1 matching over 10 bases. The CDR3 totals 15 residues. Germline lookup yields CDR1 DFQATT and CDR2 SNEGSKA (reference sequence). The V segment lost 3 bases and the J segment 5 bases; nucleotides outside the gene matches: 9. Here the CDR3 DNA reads TGCAGTGCTAGGCCCCCGGGACAGGGGTCTACTGAAGCTTTCTTT. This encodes CSARPPGQGSTEAFF.